The 27 T cell receptor beta chains below come from one sample, sequenced in a study of a mutant IDH1 vaccine in newly diagnosed glioma. Documented time point: week 23, last vaccination. What each vaccine dose contained was 300 ug of mutant IDH1 20-mer peptide, accompanied by topical imiquimod. Their specific antigens are unknown. Assay: immunoSEQ multiplex PCR; the TCRdb copy retains only in-frame clones and omits some. The table records tens of thousands of clones, roughly 79% of them present only once. Sequencing was performed on PBMCs, taken from a glioma patient whose treatment included an IDH1 peptide vaccine. The receptors shown here come from a man aged 35-49 years with glioma.

The genes are TRBV7-2 and TRBJ1-6, with D uncertain. The CDR3 contains 15 residues. Looked up from germline, CDR1 is SGHTA and CDR2 is FQGNSA. V was pared by 5 bases and J by 7 bases, with 15 bases between. The CDR3 nucleotides read TGTGCCAGCAGCCCGGAGCGGAGAAAGAATTCACCCCTCCACTTT. Its protein product is CASSPERRKNSPLHF.

The rearrangement uses TRBV27 and TRBJ2-5, with TRBD2 identical over 16 bases. CDR1 is MNHEY and CDR2 is SMNVEV in the germline V gene (reference sequence). V dropped 5 bases and J dropped 3; count of bases not matched to a gene: 12. The CDR3 contains 19 residues. The CDR3 is CASSAGTPGTSGREETQYF. In DNA, the CDR3 is TGTGCCAGCAGTGCCGGGACACCCGGGACTAGCGGGAGGGAAGAGACCCAGTACTTC.

The chain is built from TRBV10-3 and TRBJ1-2; the D is unclear. Trimming stripped 3 bases from V and 4 bases from J, with 12 bases between. This CDR3 has 14 amino acids. Germline values: CDR1 ENHRY, CDR2 SYGVKD. The CDR3: CAISDEGAGYGYTF. CDR3 in DNA: TGTGCCATCAGTGATGAGGGCGCCGGCTATGGCTACACCTTC.

The rearrangement links TRBV6-5 to TRBJ2-5; possible D gene TRBD1, 6 bases. The J call may be wrong; the DNA end is better matched by TRBJ2-7. The CDR3 has 11 amino acids. The germline V gene encodes CDR1 MNHEY and CDR2 SVGAGI. CDR3 amino acids: CASRQGNEQYF. CDR3 coding DNA: TGTGCCAGCAGACAGGGTAACGAGCAGTACTTC.

This clone was picked up a small number of times. The chain carries TRBV20-1 and TRBJ1-4; no reliable D call. The CDR3 has 11 residues. Germline V lookup: CDR1 DFQATT, CDR2 SNEGSKA (reference sequence). V was shortened by 6 bases and J by 8 bases, with 10 bases between the two germline ends. This CDR3 is CSARSREKLFF. The DNA for the CDR3 is TGCAGTGCACGAAGCCGGGAAAAACTGTTTTTT.

This chain uses TRBV5-4 with TRBJ2-1, with no clear D. Trimming stripped 3 bases from V and 9 bases from J, with 10 bases between. The CDR3 sequence is 12 residues long. Germline assignment: CDR1 SGHNT and CDR2 YYREEE (reference sequence). The CDR3 DNA sequence: TGTGCCAGCAGCTCGTTAGCTTCTGAGCAGTTCTTC. Amino acids: CASSSLASEQFF.

This clone was observed a single time. This chain connects TRBV5-4 to TRBJ1-5, with TRBD1 as a possible D gene (6 bases). Germline V CDR1 and CDR2: SGHNT, YYREEE (reference sequence). CDR3 length equals 13 residues. With 0 bases removed from V and 11 bases from J, the gap between germline ends came to 12 bases. CDR3 sequence (DNA): TGTGCCAGCAGCTTGGACCGAGGGGGGGCCCAGCATTTT. This gives the protein CASSLDRGGAQHF.

V usage is TRBV29-1 and J usage is TRBJ1-3, with D perhaps matching TRBD1 (6 bases). Germline CDR1 and CDR2: SQVTM and ANQGSEA. This CDR3 region has 13 residues. Trimming took off 4 bases at V and 0 bases at J, with 7 bases between the two ends. The CDR3 loop reads CSVGQASGNTIYF. The CDR3, as DNA: TGCAGCGTTGGACAGGCCTCTGGAAACACCATATATTTT.

The V gene is TRBV7-2, the J gene TRBJ2-5, with TRBD1 matching 8 bases. The CDR3 totals 12 residues. J was trimmed by 5 bases and V by 4 bases; bases with no gene match: 0. Germline V CDR1 and CDR2: SGHTA, FQGNSA. The CDR3 nucleotides are TGTGCCAGCAGCTGGGACAGGGAGACCCAGTACTTC. It encodes CASSWDRETQYF.

This clone turned up a few times. The CDR3, as DNA: TGTGCCAGCAGCTTAGACCCGAGCAGGAGGGGTTCACCCCTCCACTTT. Translating gives CASSLDPSRRGSPLHF. The chain carries TRBV7-2 and TRBJ1-6, with D possibly being TRBD1 (5 bases). Per the germline V gene, CDR1 is SGHTA and CDR2 is FQGNSA. Trimming took off 1 base at V and 9 bases at J, with 16 bases between the two ends. CDR3 size: 16 residues.

The V and J genes are TRBV7-6 and TRBJ2-5, with 7 bases fitting TRBD2. The junction had 6 bases not matched to a gene; V was cut back by 4 bases and J by 1 base. The length of the CDR3 is 15 residues. Germline-derived CDR1 and CDR2 are SGHVS and FNYEAQ. The CDR3 here is CASSSMGGGQETQYF. DNA for the CDR3: TGTGCCAGCAGCTCCATGGGGGGGGGCCAAGAGACCCAGTACTTC.

J is TRBJ1-3 and V is TRBV27; 8 bases map to TRBD1. The trim removed 2 bases at V and 6 bases at J, leaving 6 bases unmatched. The CDR3 covers 15 residues. Germline CDR1 MNHEY, CDR2 SMNVEV (reference sequence). CDR3 nucleotide sequence: TGTGCCAGCAGTTTAGCCCTGGACAGGGTAAACACCATATATTTT. Protein product: CASSLALDRVNTIYF.

This sequence joins TRBV7-2 and TRBJ1-5, with 7 bases fitting TRBD1. This CDR3 has 15 residues. Unmatched junction bases numbered 8, after V lost 5 bases and J lost 4 bases. Germline CDR1 reads SGHTA; CDR2 reads FQGNSA. CDR3 protein: CASSDKDRANQPQHF. The CDR3 DNA sequence: TGTGCCAGCAGCGATAAAGACAGGGCTAATCAGCCCCAGCATTTT.

The chain couples TRBV4-3 to TRBJ1-1; 8 bases are shared with TRBD1. The trim removed 7 bases at V and 7 bases at J, leaving 14 bases unmatched. The germline gives CDR1 LGHNA, CDR2 YSLEER. This CDR3 is 15 amino acids long. This CDR3 is CASMPSGGAGDEAFF. CDR3 DNA: TGCGCCAGCATGCCCTCAGGGGGCGCTGGGGATGAAGCTTTCTTT.

The chain joins TRBV28 to TRBJ2-3; TRBD1 matches at 8 bases. Germline V gene sequence: CDR1 MDHEN, CDR2 SYDVKM. This CDR3 contains 17 residues. The V segment lost 2 bases and the J segment 5 bases; nucleotides outside the gene matches: 12. The CDR3 region is CASSLRGHDRGIDTQYF. The CDR3 bases are TGTGCCAGCAGTTTAAGGGGCCATGACAGGGGTATAGATACGCAGTATTTT.

V and J are TRBV27 and TRBJ1-1, with 9 bases matching TRBD1. CDR1 MNHEY and CDR2 SMNVEV come from the germline V gene (reference sequence). This CDR3 has 14 residues. V gave up 4 bases and J gave up 6 bases; unmatched junction bases: 6. CDR3: CASSSSQGASEAFF. The DNA of the CDR3 is TGTGCCAGCAGTTCCTCACAGGGGGCCTCTGAAGCTTTCTTT.

CDR3 nucleotides: TGTGCCAGCAGCTTAGGGAGGGGGCAGGCTGAAGCTTTCTTT. Translated, it gives CASSLGRGQAEAFF. The V call is TRBV7-6, the J call TRBJ1-1, with TRBD1 matching over 7 bases. With 1 base clipped from V and 6 bases from J, the junction kept 5 bases outside the gene matches. CDR1 is SGHVS, CDR2 FNYEAQ, per germline. CDR3 length: 14 amino acids.

By frequency in the sample, this clone is medium-sized (0.01 to 0.1%). The V call is TRBV27, the J call TRBJ1-1; D is ambiguous. The germline V and J ends were trimmed by 3 bases and 0 bases, with 5 bases remaining between them. This CDR3 is built from 13 residues. Germline CDR1 reads MNHEY; CDR2 reads SMNVEV (reference sequence). In DNA, the CDR3 is TGTGCCAGCAGTTTTCAGGTGAACACTGAAGCTTTCTTT. Protein: CASSFQVNTEAFF.

The CDR3 reads CASSYSEHQGNTIYF. CDR3 sequence (DNA): TGTGCCAGCAGTTACTCGGAACATCAAGGAAACACCATATATTTT. This chain uses TRBV6-5 with TRBJ1-3; D is undetermined. The CDR3 totals 15 residues. Germline V gene lookup returns CDR1 MNHEY and CDR2 SVGAGI. V lost 0 bases and J 4 bases, leaving 10 bases between the germline ends.

V and J are TRBV11-2 and TRBJ1-6; D remains unclear. The CDR3 totals 14 residues. Germline loops: CDR1 SGHAT, CDR2 FQNNGV. The ends were cut back, 5 bases at V and 6 bases at J, with 11 bases in the middle. CDR3 in DNA: TGTGCCAGCAGCCTATCGCGGACTAATTCACCCCTCCACTTT. Amino acid sequence: CASSLSRTNSPLHF. The full variable domain, rest sourced from reference TRBV11-2 and TRBJ1-6, is EAGVAQSPRYKIIEKRQSVAFWCNPISGHATLYWYQQILGQGPKLLIQFQNNGVVDDSQLPKDRFSAERLKGVDSTLKIQPAKLEDSAVYLCASSLSRTNSPLHFGNGTRLTVT.

The V gene is TRBV2, the J gene TRBJ2-2; D might be TRBD2 (5 bases). CDR1 SNHLY and CDR2 FYNNEI come from the germline V gene. This CDR3 spans 18 amino acids. V lost 7 bases, J lost 3 bases, and 24 bases lay in between. CDR3 in amino acids: CASTSMGWTLKDTGELFF. CDR3 nucleotide sequence: TGTGCCAGCACCTCAATGGGGTGGACTCTCAAGGACACCGGGGAGCTGTTTTTT.

This chain joins TRBV6-1 and TRBJ2-2; D is unresolved. The germline gives CDR1 MNHNS, CDR2 SASEGT. Trimming removed 2 bases from V and 2 bases from J, with 9 bases in between. The CDR3 contains 15 residues. CDR3 loop: CASSEFILNTGELFF. CDR3 bases: TGTGCCAGCAGTGAATTTATACTAAACACCGGGGAGCTGTTTTTT.

Comment on this clone: In the same sample, other DNA sequences code for this CDR3. This sequence joins TRBV27 and TRBJ2-3, with unresolved D. Trimming removed 2 bases from V and 3 bases from J, with 12 bases in between. Germline CDR1 is MNHEY and CDR2 is SMNVEV (reference sequence). This CDR3 contains 15 residues. Here the CDR3 DNA reads TGTGCCAGCAGTTTAAGGACCAAACGGACAGATACGCAGTATTTT. It translates to CASSLRTKRTDTQYF.

CDR3 protein: CASSPTVLNTEAFF. The DNA for the CDR3 is TGTGCCAGCAGCCCGACAGTTTTGAACACTGAAGCTTTCTTT. V is TRBV28 and J is TRBJ1-1; possible D gene TRBD1, 5 bases. The V gene's germline CDR1 is MDHEN and CDR2 SYDVKM. The CDR3 consists of 14 residues. V was cut by 6 bases and J by 0 bases, with 11 bases left in between. The full variable domain, with the rest looked up from reference TRBV28 and TRBJ1-1, is DVKVTQSSRYLVKRTGEKVFLECVQDMDHENMFWYRQDPGLGLRLIYFSYDVKMKEKGDIPEGYSVSREKKERFSLILESASTNQTSMYLCASSPTVLNTEAFFGQGTRLTVV.

As to this clone: Different DNA sequences within this sample yield the same CDR3. This chain uses TRBV6-6 with TRBJ2-7; D remains ambiguous. This CDR3 comprises 15 residues. Germline CDR1 MNHNY, CDR2 SVGAGI (reference sequence). Trimming cost V 4 bases and J 0 bases, with 13 bases left between them. The DNA for the CDR3 is TGTGCCAGCAGTTCCCCGACCCTGAGCTCCTACGAGCAGTACTTC. Protein sequence: CASSSPTLSSYEQYF.

DNA for the CDR3: TGCAGCGGATCTCGACAGGGCCACGAGCAGTACTTC. It translates to CSGSRQGHEQYF. This chain uses TRBV29-1 with TRBJ2-5, with 7 bases matching TRBD1. The J call may be in error: the DNA end matches TRBJ2-7 better. The germline CDR1 and CDR2 sequences are SQVTM and ANQGSEA. The CDR3 spans 12 residues.

J is TRBJ2-3 and V is TRBV9, with no clear D. The germline gives CDR1 SGDLS, CDR2 YYNGEE. The V end lost 6 bases, the J end lost 1 base, and 15 bases lay between the germline ends. The CDR3 is 15 residues long. CDR3 amino acids: CASIQLNSGTDTQYF. Here the CDR3 DNA reads TGTGCCAGCATCCAGCTCAATTCCGGCACAGATACGCAGTATTTT.